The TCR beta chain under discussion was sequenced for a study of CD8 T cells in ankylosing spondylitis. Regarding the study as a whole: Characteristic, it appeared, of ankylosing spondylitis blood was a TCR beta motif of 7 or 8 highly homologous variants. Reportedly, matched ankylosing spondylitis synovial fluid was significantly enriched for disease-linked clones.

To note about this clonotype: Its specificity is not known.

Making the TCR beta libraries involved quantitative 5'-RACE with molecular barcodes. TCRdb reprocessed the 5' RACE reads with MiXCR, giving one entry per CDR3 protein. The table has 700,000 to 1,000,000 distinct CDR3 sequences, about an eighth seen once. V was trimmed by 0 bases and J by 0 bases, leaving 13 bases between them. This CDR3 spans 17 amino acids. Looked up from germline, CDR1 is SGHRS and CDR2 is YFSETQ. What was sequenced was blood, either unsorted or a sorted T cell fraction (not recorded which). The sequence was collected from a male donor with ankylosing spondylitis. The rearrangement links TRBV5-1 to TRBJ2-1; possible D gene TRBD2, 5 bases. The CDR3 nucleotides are TGCGCCAGCAGCTTGGTTGCTATGGGGAGCTCCTACAATGAGCAGTTCTTC. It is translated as CASSLVAMGSSYNEQFF.